The 7 T cell receptor beta chains reported below all come from one sample, sequenced in a study of control samples from healthy donors and cancer patients (dated by TCRdb to 2020 to 2022). The library was produced with the immunoSEQ multiplex PCR assay. TCRdb carries this immuneACCESS record with in-frame sequences only. Its versions omit some clonotypes, under half of them owing to an unresolved V gene in the studies checked, with the rest unexplained. The table for this sample records some 180,000 clones. Roughly 2% of the sample comes from the top ten. Sequencing used blood. All receptors derive from a woman in her 30s in good health.

The chain links TRBV28 to TRBJ1-1; D unclear. The CDR3 totals 12 residues. Germline CDR1 is MDHEN and CDR2 is SYDVKM. Between the trimmed V and J ends, which lost 1 base and 8 bases, there was a span of 8 bases. The CDR3 DNA is TGTGCCAGCAGTTTATTTCAGGCCGAAGCTTTCTTT. It yields the protein CASSLFQAEAFF.

This rearrangement joins TRBV12-5 to TRBJ1-1; 10 nucleotides line up with TRBD1. V trimming: 5 bases; J trimming: 1 base; junction bases outside the gene matches: 1. Germline V gene data show CDR1 as LGHNT and CDR2 as FRNRAP. CDR3 length equals 14 residues. Here the CDR3 reads CASGRQGANTEAFF. In DNA, the CDR3 is TGTGCTAGTGGTAGACAGGGGGCGAACACTGAAGCTTTCTTT. Supplemented by reference TRBV12-5 and TRBJ1-1, the full variable domain reads DARVTQTPRHKVTEMGQEVTMRCQPILGHNTVFWYRQTMMQGLELLAYFRNRAPLDDSGMPKDRFSAEMPDATLATLKIQPSEPRDSAVYFCASGRQGANTEAFFGQGTRLTVV.

The chain recombines TRBV18 with TRBJ1-1; 9 bases fit TRBD1. Germline V gene data show CDR1 as KGHSH and CDR2 as LQKENI. This CDR3 spans 16 amino acids. V was clipped by 3 bases and J by 0 bases; unmatched bases: 5. This CDR3 reads CASSPGTGRMNTEAFF. The CDR3 bases are TGTGCCAGCTCACCCGGGACAGGGAGAATGAACACTGAAGCTTTCTTT.

The chain joins TRBV6-5 to TRBJ1-5; no clear D gene. The ends were cut back, 6 bases at V and 0 bases at J, with 9 bases in the middle. From germline, CDR1 is MNHEY and CDR2 SVGAGI. The CDR3 consists of 14 residues. CDR3 protein: CASRAGNSNQPQHF. CDR3 in DNA: TGTGCCAGCAGAGCGGGGAATAGCAATCAGCCCCAGCATTTT.

The V and J genes are TRBV4-2 and TRBJ1-2; no reliable D call. With 0 bases removed from V and 2 bases from J, the gap between germline ends came to 22 bases. The CDR3 is made up of 19 amino acids. CDR1 and CDR2 from the germline V gene are LGHNA and YNFKEQ. The CDR3 region has the DNA TGTGCCAGCAGCCAAGAGATGTTAGATTGGAGGCTAAGAAACTATGGCTACACCTTC. As protein: CASSQEMLDWRLRNYGYTF.

The genes are TRBV3-1 (or the pseudogene TRBV3-2) and TRBJ2-1; D gene ambiguous. V dropped 0 bases and J dropped 7 bases, with 10 bases sitting between them. CDR3 length: 14 amino acids. CDR1 is LGHDT and CDR2 is YNNKEL in the germline V gene (reference sequence). Written as DNA, the CDR3 is TGTGCCAGCAGCCAAGATACCTCCTCTAATGAGCAGTTCTTC. It codes for CASSQDTSSNEQFF.

The chain recombines TRBV27 with TRBJ1-2; no clear D gene. With 0 bases removed from V and 4 bases from J, the gap between germline ends came to 6 bases. Looked up from germline, CDR1 is MNHEY and CDR2 is SMNVEV (reference sequence). This CDR3 region has 13 residues. In nucleotides, the CDR3 is TGTGCCAGCAGTTTATCGGGCCTCTATGGCTACACCTTC. As protein: CASSLSGLYGYTF.